Presented here are 27 T cell receptor beta chains from one specimen sequenced in a study of blood T cell repertoires in COVID-19. This table comes from immunoSEQ multiplex PCR, and its TCRdb copy is limited to in-frame clones, with some not included. The repertoire consists of about 120,000 clones, with 85% to 90% occurring once and the leading ten covering 11%. Sequencing was done on a sample of peripheral blood. The receptors here all came from an elderly man with acute or convalescent COVID-19.

The rearrangement uses TRBV5-4 and TRBJ1-4; perhaps TRBD1 as D (5 bases). V shed 6 bases and J shed 4 bases, with 10 bases lying between them. This CDR3 is built from 13 residues. Germline V gives CDR1 SGHNT, CDR2 YYREEE (reference sequence). The CDR3 region has the DNA TGTGCCAGCAAGGTCCAGGGTAATGAAAAACTGTTTTTT. This gives the protein CASKVQGNEKLFF.

The chain combines TRBV5-1 with TRBJ1-2; D may be TRBD1 (6 bases). Germline CDR1 reads SGHRS; CDR2 reads YFSETQ. The V end lost 6 bases, the J end lost 7 bases, and 22 bases lay between the germline ends. The CDR3 has 15 residues. CDR3 bases: TGCGCCAGCACACAGGGTACCCAGATTTCGGGTGGCTACACCTTC. It codes for CASTQGTQISGGYTF.

V is TRBV24-1 and J is TRBJ1-1, with D unresolved. The germline CDR1 and CDR2 sequences are KGHDR and SFDVKD. V was shortened by 9 bases and J by 3 bases, with 16 bases between the two germline ends. The CDR3 totals 14 residues. The CDR3 nucleotides are TGTGCCACCCACAGAAGGCGGCGGGACACTGAAGCTTTCTTT. Encoded protein: CATHRRRRDTEAFF.

J is TRBJ2-1 and V is TRBV19, with 10 bases aligning to TRBD2. Germline lookup yields CDR1 LNHDA and CDR2 SQIVND (reference sequence). This CDR3 region has 16 residues. With V trimmed by 2 bases and J by 5 bases, 6 bases remained unmatched. CDR3 sequence: CASSIPLAGVDNEQFF. The CDR3, as DNA: TGTGCCAGTAGTATACCCCTAGCGGGGGTGGACAATGAGCAGTTCTTC.

The chain uses TRBV7-9 and TRBJ1-1; 9 positions agree with TRBD1. The V gene's germline CDR1 is SEHNR and CDR2 FQNEAQ (reference sequence). The CDR3 runs to 16 residues. The J segment lost 6 bases and the V segment lost 5 bases, leaving 13 bases of the junction unmatched. The DNA for the CDR3 is TGTGCCAGCAGCAGGTCTCCGGGACAGGGTATTCCTGAAGCTTTCTTT. Protein product: CASSRSPGQGIPEAFF.

The chain carries TRBV9 and TRBJ2-5; 10 bases are a match to TRBD1. The CDR3 runs 14 residues. Germline V lookup: CDR1 SGDLS, CDR2 YYNGEE. V lost 4 bases and J lost 3; bases outside the gene matches: 3. The DNA for the CDR3 is TGTGCCAGCAGCTCGACAGGGGGCAAAGAGACCCAGTACTTC. Protein: CASSSTGGKETQYF.

The chain is built from TRBV7-3 and TRBJ2-6; TRBD1 matches 11 bases. Germline V CDR1 and CDR2: SGHTA, FQGTGA. V gave up 5 bases and J gave up 3 bases; unmatched junction bases: 9. The length of the CDR3 is 18 residues. The chain's CDR3 is CASSPRGQGAGGANVLTF. CDR3 in DNA: TGTGCCAGCAGCCCTCGTGGACAGGGGGCGGGTGGGGCCAACGTCCTGACTTTC.

The chain combines TRBV19 with TRBJ2-3; 9 bases align to TRBD2. The CDR3 is 16 residues long. V lost 5 bases to trimming and J lost 4 bases; unmatched junction nucleotides: 10. Germline V gene lookup returns CDR1 LNHDA and CDR2 SQIVND (reference sequence). CDR3 amino acids: CASSVERGRAADTQYF. CDR3 nucleotides: TGTGCCAGTAGTGTCGAGCGCGGGAGGGCAGCAGATACGCAGTATTTT. The full variable domain, with the rest looked up from reference TRBV19 and TRBJ2-3, is DGGITQSPKYLFRKEGQNVTLSCEQNLNHDAMYWYRQDPGQGLRLIYYSQIVNDFQKGDIAEGYSVSREKKESFPLTVTSAQKNPTAFYLCASSVERGRAADTQYFGPGTRLTVL.

V usage is TRBV5-4 and J usage is TRBJ2-7, with D unresolved. CDR1 SGHNT and CDR2 YYREEE come from the germline V gene (reference sequence). This CDR3 region has 13 residues. Trimming shortened V by 4 bases and J by 7 bases, and 15 bases separated the two germline ends. CDR3 loop: CASSAIVAEEQYF. In DNA, the CDR3 is TGTGCCAGCAGCGCCATTGTAGCAGAGGAGCAGTACTTC.

The V gene is TRBV6-5, the J gene TRBJ2-2; 7 bases line up with TRBD1. Germline V lookup: CDR1 MNHEY, CDR2 SVGAGI. V lost 9 bases, J lost 4 bases, and 11 bases stayed unmatched. The CDR3 spans 15 residues. CDR3 region: CASTTGPSGTGELFF. The CDR3, as DNA: TGTGCCAGTACGACAGGGCCCTCGGGCACCGGGGAGCTGTTTTTT.

V is TRBV30 and J is TRBJ2-4; the D is unclear. This CDR3 spans 13 amino acids. The ends were cut back, 0 bases at V and 8 bases at J, with 11 bases in the middle. Germline V gene sequence: CDR1 GTSNPN, CDR2 SVGIG (reference sequence). The CDR3 spells CAWSVENRDIQYF. CDR3 nucleotides: TGTGCCTGGAGTGTCGAAAACCGGGACATTCAGTACTTC.

The V gene is TRBV2, the J gene TRBJ1-1, with D maybe TRBD1 (6 bases). V lost 4 bases and J lost 4, with 13 bases in between. This CDR3 spans 14 amino acids. Germline CDR1 and CDR2: SNHLY and FYNNEI. CDR3 nucleotides: TGTGCCAGCAGTGTCGCGGGGGCGAGCACTGAAGCTTTCTTT. As protein: CASSVAGASTEAFF.

The CDR3 nucleotides are TGTGCCAGCTCACCAGACGGACAGGTCGACTACACCTTC. It codes for CASSPDGQVDYTF. The chain uses TRBV18 and TRBJ1-2; 7 bases are a match to TRBD1. J was trimmed by 10 bases and V by 2 bases; bases with no gene match: 7. The V gene's germline CDR1 is KGHSH and CDR2 LQKENI. This CDR3 region has 13 residues.

The V and J genes are TRBV3-1 (or the pseudogene TRBV3-2) and TRBJ2-5, with 10 bases fitting TRBD2. This CDR3 contains 15 residues. CDR1 and CDR2 from the germline V gene are LGHDT and YNNKEL (reference sequence). The junction had 1 base not matched to a gene; V was cut back by 1 base and J by 2 bases. This CDR3 is CASSQGTSGQETQYF. The CDR3 DNA sequence: TGTGCCAGCAGCCAAGGGACTAGCGGACAAGAGACCCAGTACTTC.

The chain recombines TRBV2 with TRBJ1-1, with 9 bases lining up with TRBD1. Germline V gene lookup returns CDR1 SNHLY and CDR2 FYNNEI. The CDR3 is made up of 19 amino acids. Trimming cost V 0 bases and J 5 bases; bases outside gene matches: 16. The CDR3 DNA reads TGTGCCAGCAGTGAAGCGCTTCAGGGGACAGGGTCAAGGAATACTGAAGCTTTCTTT. It codes for CASSEALQGTGSRNTEAFF.

The chain joins TRBV5-1 to TRBJ1-2; 10 bases agree with TRBD1. This CDR3 region has 15 residues. J lost 5 bases, V lost 4 bases, and 8 bases had no gene match. Germline values: CDR1 SGHRS, CDR2 YFSETQ. The CDR3 sequence is CASSVTGTGVYGYTF. The CDR3 DNA sequence: TGCGCCAGCAGCGTGACCGGGACAGGGGTATATGGCTACACCTTC.

The chain has TRBV19 and TRBJ2-7, with D tentatively TRBD1 (5 bases). The CDR3 sequence is 16 residues long. Germline V gene lookup returns CDR1 LNHDA and CDR2 SQIVND (reference sequence). The germline V and J ends were trimmed by 4 bases and 4 bases, with 20 bases remaining between them. For the CDR3, the DNA is TGTGCCAGTAGTACGGGCACTCGCCTTGGGGCTTACGAGCAGTACTTC. It is translated as CASSTGTRLGAYEQYF. Full variable domain (missing parts from reference TRBV19 and TRBJ2-7): DGGITQSPKYLFRKEGQNVTLSCEQNLNHDAMYWYRQDPGQGLRLIYYSQIVNDFQKGDIAEGYSVSREKKESFPLTVTSAQKNPTAFYLCASSTGTRLGAYEQYFGPGTRLTVT.

CDR3 nucleotide sequence: TGTGCCAGCAGCTTTTTTGGCCTGTTCGGGGGCACTGAAGCTTTCTTT. Its translation is CASSFFGLFGGTEAFF. The V call is TRBV7-8, the J call TRBJ1-1, with a weak D call TRBD1 (5 bases). The CDR3 totals 16 residues. V lost 3 bases and J lost 4, with 18 bases in between. Germline V gene lookup returns CDR1 SGHVS and CDR2 FQNEAQ.

The rearrangement links TRBV28 to TRBJ1-2; a possible D gene is TRBD1 (5 bases). The CDR3 is made up of 14 amino acids. Germline CDR1 and CDR2: MDHEN and SYDVKM. V lost 10 bases, J lost 2 bases, and 17 bases lay in between. DNA for the CDR3: TGTGCCATTTCTAGGGGCCCACTCAACTATGGCTACACCTTC. It codes for CAISRGPLNYGYTF.

The V and J genes are TRBV5-1 and TRBJ2-7; D is unclear. The CDR3 length is 12 residues. CDR1 and CDR2 (germline): SGHRS, YFSETQ. V was shortened by 4 bases and J by 5 bases, with 10 bases between the two germline ends. This CDR3 is CASSPVGNEQYF. The DNA for the CDR3 is TGCGCCAGCAGCCCCGTCGGTAACGAGCAGTACTTC.

This clone was counted between two and nine times. The V call is TRBV9, the J call TRBJ2-7; 8 bases match TRBD2. The V and J ends lost 3 bases and 3 bases, in that order; junction bases with no gene match: 5. Germline V lookup: CDR1 SGDLS, CDR2 YYNGEE. CDR3 size: 14 residues. The CDR3 nucleotides read TGTGCCAGCAGCGCAAGGACTAGCAGCTACGAGCAGTACTTC. It is translated as CASSARTSSYEQYF.

The chain's CDR3 is CASYMGEEGASLHF. CDR3 nucleotide sequence: TGTGCCAGCTATATGGGGGAGGAGGGGGCTTCCCTCCACTTT. The gene calls are TRBV2 and TRBJ1-6; 7 bases line up with TRBD1. The J segment lost 14 bases and the V segment lost 8 bases, leaving 15 bases of the junction unmatched. The germline CDR1 and CDR2 sequences are SNHLY and FYNNEI. This CDR3 has 14 amino acids. The full variable domain, with the rest looked up from reference TRBV2 and TRBJ1-6, is EPEVTQTPSHQVTQMGQEVILRCVPISNHLYFYWYRQILGQKVEFLVSFYNNEISEKSEIFDDQFSVERPDGSNFTLKIRSTKLEDSAMYFCASYMGEEGASLHFGNGTRLTVT.

The chain employs TRBV9 and TRBJ2-1, with 10 bases fitting TRBD2. The CDR3 has 16 amino acids. Germline V gene data show CDR1 as SGDLS and CDR2 as YYNGEE. V was pared by 4 bases and J by 3 bases, with 7 bases of the junction left unmatched. CDR3 residues: CASSLRAGGVYNEQFF. The CDR3 nucleotides read TGTGCCAGCAGCCTTAGAGCGGGAGGGGTCTACAATGAGCAGTTCTTC. Full variable domain (missing parts from reference TRBV9 and TRBJ2-1): DSGVTQTPKHLITATGQRVTLRCSPRSGDLSVYWYQQSLDQGLQFLIQYYNGEERAKGNILERFSAQQFPDLHSELNLSSLELGDSALYFCASSLRAGGVYNEQFFGPGTRLTVL.

The gene calls are TRBV7-2 and TRBJ2-5; a weak D match, TRBD2 (6 bases). The germline V gene encodes CDR1 SGHTA and CDR2 FQGNSA. This CDR3 is built from 16 residues. Trimming took off 4 bases at V and 1 base at J, with 16 bases between the two ends. The CDR3 DNA reads as TGTGCCAGCAGCTCACGACCCGGAGGGCCCCAAGAGACCCAGTACTTC. Translation gives CASSSRPGGPQETQYF.

This chain uses TRBV23-1 with TRBJ2-1; D might be TRBD1 (6 bases). TRBV23-1 is labeled an ORF, and its function is uncertain. V was cut by 0 bases and J by 2 bases, with 11 bases left in between. The CDR3 spans 16 residues. CDR3 loop: CASSQSSKGAYNEQFF. The CDR3 DNA is TGCGCCAGCAGTCAATCTAGCAAGGGGGCCTACAATGAGCAGTTCTTC.

The V gene is TRBV30, the J gene TRBJ2-5; D call uncertain. V lost 0 bases and J 4 bases, leaving 12 bases between the germline ends. The CDR3 consists of 14 residues. The V gene's germline CDR1 is GTSNPN and CDR2 SVGIG (reference sequence). CDR3 nucleotides: TGTGCCTGGAGTGTAGAACGCGGCGGAGAGACCCAGTACTTC. As protein: CAWSVERGGETQYF.

The V call is TRBV19, the J call TRBJ2-2; 11 bases line up with TRBD1. In germline, CDR1 is LNHDA, CDR2 SQIVND (reference sequence). The CDR3 is 15 amino acids. With V trimmed by 6 bases and J by 6 bases, 6 bases remained unmatched. The CDR3 loop reads CASSRPGQGAGELFF. The CDR3 DNA is TGTGCCAGTAGCCGACCGGGACAGGGGGCCGGGGAGCTGTTTTTT.